This T cell receptor (beta chain) comes out of a study of blood T cell repertoires in COVID-19. Study background: In each case, the material was cDNA or gDNA derived from T cells, B-cell-depleted T cells, or PBMCs.

Between the trimmed V and J ends, which lost 2 bases and 0 bases, there was a span of 7 bases. Germline V gene data show CDR1 as MNHEY and CDR2 as SVGAGI. CDR3 size: 14 residues. Sequenced by immunoSEQ multiplex PCR; TCRdb stores in-frame clones only, minus some. The sample contains 270,000 or so clones, less than 85% of which appear only once. Sequencing input: peripheral blood. The sequence was collected from a woman aged 18-29 years with acute or convalescent COVID-19. The chain links TRBV6-5 to TRBJ1-1, with TRBD1 as a possible D gene (6 bases). This CDR3 reads CASSYDRMNTEAFF. CDR3 coding DNA: TGTGCCAGCAGTTACGACAGGATGAACACTGAAGCTTTCTTT.